This TCR beta chain was observed in a study of T cell repertoires in cytomegalovirus infection. General study results and limits: Predominance within the ex vivo response was attributable to HLA-C-restricted CMV-specific TCR beta clonotypes.

This CDR3 contains 17 residues. Germline V CDR1 and CDR2: SGHAT, FQDESV (reference sequence). With V trimmed by 6 bases and J by 0 bases, 8 bases remained unmatched. This clonotype occurred a few times. Its antigen is as yet unknown. TCRdb processed the reads anew with MiXCR; each CDR3 protein has one entry. The table lists 75,000 to 100,000 distinct CDR3 sequences, around 32% of them singletons, with roughly 71% in the top ten. This clonotype was sampled from a human donor in good health (CMV status not recorded). Some clones in this sample may be carry-over from other donors' samples. The V gene is TRBV11-1, the J gene TRBJ2-6; 7 bases match TRBD1. The sample consisted of CD8+ T cells from cultured PBMCs, taken from culture after CMV antigen stimulation. The CDR3 sequence is CASSPDRLYSGANVLTF. DNA for the CDR3: TGTGCCAGCAGTCCGGACAGGCTCTACTCTGGGGCCAACGTCCTGACTTTC.